A selection of T cell receptor beta chains follows, all from one sample in a study of shared clonotypes between healthy human individuals. Here immunoSEQ multiplex PCR was the method, and the copy in TCRdb shows in-frame clones only, minus some. Of over a million clones in the sample, more than 95% were seen once. Sequencing was performed on naive CD4+ T cells sorted from blood. Receptors were obtained from a young man in good health. CDR3s include the opening cysteine and the closing phenylalanine or tryptophan. The order of the fields is V gene, clone size, D gene, J gene, CDR3 protein, CDR3 DNA. D genes are given only for firm matches. Expanded clones are given a class, and other clones once, few, many or no size at all.

>TRBV9|.|TRBD1|TRBJ2-1
CASSVLGTGGGEQFF
TGTGCCAGCAGCGTACTAGGGACAGGGGGAGGGGAGCAGTTCTTC
>TRBV5-4|.|TRBD2|TRBJ2-7
CASSPESGRALYEQYF
TGTGCCAGCAGCCCTGAGAGCGGGAGGGCCCTCTACGAGCAGTACTTC
>TRBV28|.|.|TRBJ2-7
CASSSPGGSYEQYF
TGTGCCAGCAGTTCACCTGGGGGATCCTACGAGCAGTACTTC
>TRBV2|.|.|TRBJ2-7
CATSFAPSYEQYF
TGTGCCACCTCCTTCGCCCCCTCCTACGAGCAGTACTTC
>TRBV7-2|.|.|TRBJ2-3
CASSLATPPPPTQYF
TGTGCCAGCAGCTTAGCGACGCCGCCCCCCCCGACGCAGTATTTT
>TRBV2|.|.|TRBJ2-6
CASGRRAGANVLTF
TGTGCCAGCGGGAGAAGGGCTGGGGCCAACGTCCTGACTTTC
>TRBV10-3|.|.|TRBJ2-1
CAISAPVGYNEQFF
TGTGCCATCAGTGCCCCAGTCGGTTACAATGAGCAGTTCTTC
>TRBV27|.|.|TRBJ1-5
CASREGAIRGRGDQPQHF
TGTGCCAGCAGAGAGGGCGCAATTAGGGGTAGGGGGGACCAGCCCCAGCATTTT
>TRBV5-4|.|.|TRBJ2-5
CASSLALRGRQETQYF
TGTGCCAGCAGCTTGGCCTTACGGGGCCGGCAAGAGACCCAGTACTTC
>TRBV7-2|.|.|TRBJ2-5
CASSLTGGRQETQYF
TGTGCCAGCAGCTTGACCGGAGGGCGACAAGAGACCCAGTACTTC
>TRBV6-1|.|.|TRBJ1-1
CASTNPEAFF
TGTGCCAGCACAAACCCTGAAGCTTTCTTT
>TRBV11-2|.|TRBD2|TRBJ2-1
CASSSVAGPSYNEQFF
TGTGCCAGCAGTTCAGTAGCGGGGCCGTCCTACAATGAGCAGTTCTTC
>TRBV7-8|.|TRBD1|TRBJ2-6
CASSPGQGIFSSGANVLTF
TGTGCCAGCAGCCCGGGACAGGGGATTTTTAGCTCTGGGGCCAACGTCCTGACTTTC
>TRBV14|.|.|TRBJ2-2
CASSPVLATGELFF
TGTGCCAGCAGCCCGGTCCTAGCCACCGGGGAGCTGTTTTTT
>TRBV19|.|.|TRBJ2-7
CASSMSMMPSSYEQYF
TGTGCCAGTAGTATGAGCATGATGCCTTCCTCCTACGAGCAGTACTTC
>TRBV6-5|.|.|TRBJ1-1
CASKRDGGTEAFF
TGTGCCAGCAAGCGGGACGGTGGCACTGAAGCTTTCTTT
>TRBV10-1|.|.|TRBJ2-3
CASSAVQYGMGTDTQYF
TGCGCCAGCAGTGCAGTCCAGTACGGGATGGGCACAGATACGCAGTATTTT
>TRBV11-3|.|TRBD2|TRBJ2-1
CASSLDGGRPGNEQFF
TGTGCCAGCAGCTTAGATGGCGGGAGGCCCGGGAATGAGCAGTTCTTC
>TRBV25-1|.|.|TRBJ2-2
CASSRGTGELFF
TGTGCCAGCAGCAGGGGGACTGGGGAGCTGTTTTTT
>TRBV7-9|.|.|TRBJ1-2
CASSLALTYGYTF
TGTGCCAGCAGCTTAGCGTTGACCTATGGCTACACCTTC
>TRBV4-1|.|.|TRBJ2-3
CASSQAPTGSRGAADTQYF
TGCGCCAGCAGCCAAGCCCCTACCGGGTCCCGGGGTGCCGCAGATACGCAGTATTTT
>TRBV7-8|.|.|TRBJ1-2
CASSSQSRGVVGYTF
TGTGCCAGCAGCTCACAGAGTAGGGGGGTGGTTGGCTACACCTTC
>TRBV19|.|.|TRBJ2-7
CASSSPSYEQYF
TGTGCCAGTAGTTCCCCCTCCTACGAGCAGTACTTC
>TRBV5-5|.|.|TRBJ1-5
CASSLGPNNQPQHF
TGTGCCAGCAGCTTGGGACCGAACAATCAGCCCCAGCATTTT
>TRBV5-4|.|.|TRBJ1-5
CASSLGGVSNQPQHF
TGTGCCAGCAGCTTGGGAGGGGTTAGCAATCAGCCCCAGCATTTT
>TRBV6-5|few|TRBD1|TRBJ2-7
CASSSGQTYEQYF
TGTGCCAGCAGTTCGGGACAGACCTACGAGCAGTACTTC
>TRBV11-2|.|TRBD2|TRBJ2-7
CASSLYSGGVYEQYF
TGTGCCAGCAGCTTGTATAGCGGGGGGGTCTACGAGCAGTACTTC
>TRBV7-9|.|.|TRBJ2-1
CASSLVVDYNEQFF
TGTGCCAGCAGCTTAGTGGTTGATTACAATGAGCAGTTCTTC
>TRBV28|.|.|TRBJ1-5
CASSLGDTFSNQPQHF
TGTGCCAGCAGTTTAGGGGACACCTTTAGCAATCAGCCCCAGCATTTT
>TRBV7-2|.|.|TRBJ1-1
CASSSVSGTEAFF
TGTGCCAGCAGCTCGGTCTCGGGGACTGAAGCTTTCTTT
>TRBV6-1|.|TRBD1|TRBJ2-7
CASSEGTGPYEQYF
TGTGCCAGCAGTGAGGGGACAGGACCCTACGAGCAGTACTTC
>TRBV27|.|.|TRBJ1-1
CASTPSGARYREAFF
TGTGCCAGCACCCCCAGTGGGGCGAGGTATCGCGAAGCTTTCTTT
>TRBV9|.|.|TRBJ2-7
CASSVGEGRSYEQYF
TGTGCCAGCAGCGTAGGAGAAGGGCGCTCCTACGAGCAGTACTTC
>TRBV10-3|.|TRBD2|TRBJ2-1
CAISPTSEGEQFF
TGTGCCATCAGTCCGACTAGCGAGGGTGAGCAGTTCTTC
>TRBV14|.|.|TRBJ2-3
CASSPFGYTDTQYF
TGTGCCAGCAGCCCTTTCGGATACACAGATACGCAGTATTTT
>TRBV7-8|.|.|TRBJ2-1
CASSLRGDNSYNEQFF
TGTGCCAGCAGCTTAAGGGGGGACAACTCCTACAATGAGCAGTTCTTC
>TRBV5-1|.|TRBD1|TRBJ1-1
CASSWGQSVTEAFF
TGCGCCAGCAGCTGGGGACAGTCGGTTACTGAAGCTTTCTTT
>TRBV5-6|.|.|TRBJ2-3
CASSRGSSPDTQYF
TGTGCCAGCAGTCGAGGAAGTAGCCCAGATACGCAGTATTTT
>TRBV5-4|.|.|TRBJ2-7
CASSAGAALSSYEQYF
TGTGCCAGCAGCGCTGGGGCCGCGCTCAGCTCCTACGAGCAGTACTTC
>TRBV28|.|TRBD1|TRBJ1-5
CASSGTGGWHQPQHF
TGTGCCAGCAGTGGGACAGGGGGCTGGCATCAGCCCCAGCATTTT
>TRBV2|.|TRBD1|TRBJ2-7
CARGKRQGAFEQYF
TGTGCCAGGGGGAAGCGGCAGGGGGCTTTCGAGCAGTACTTC
>TRBV2|.|.|TRBJ2-1
CASSGVGGPYNEQFF
TGTGCCAGCAGTGGAGTGGGCGGCCCGTACAATGAGCAGTTCTTC
>TRBV13|.|TRBD2|TRBJ2-2
CASSSWVAGVRTGELFF
TGTGCCAGCAGCTCCTGGGTAGCGGGAGTCCGCACCGGGGAGCTGTTTTTT
>TRBV6-5|.|.|TRBJ1-1
CASLRSMNTEAFF
TGTGCCAGCCTGAGGAGCATGAACACTGAAGCTTTCTTT
>TRBV9|.|TRBD2|TRBJ2-5
CASSTQTSGRVETQYF
TGTGCCAGCAGCACACAGACTAGCGGGAGGGTGGAGACCCAGTACTTC
>TRBV5-1|.|TRBD1|TRBJ2-2
CASSPGQARLGELFF
TGCGCCAGCAGCCCGGGACAGGCGCGACTGGGGGAGCTGTTTTTT
>TRBV5-1|.|.|TRBJ2-6
CASSNDTSGANVLTF
TGCGCCAGCAGCAATGATACCTCTGGGGCCAACGTCCTGACTTTC
>TRBV27|.|.|TRBJ2-1
CASSPRTATWASGDEQFF
TGTGCCAGCAGTCCCCGGACAGCCACTTGGGCTAGTGGCGATGAGCAGTTCTTC
>TRBV11-2|.|.|TRBJ1-3
CASSPSLGTGNTIYF
TGTGCCAGCAGCCCCAGTTTAGGGACTGGAAACACCATATATTTT
>TRBV2|.|.|TRBJ2-2
CASSEQDTGELFF
TGTGCCAGCAGTGAACAGGACACCGGGGAGCTGTTTTTT
>TRBV30|.|.|TRBJ1-2
CAWDSVYGYTF
TGTGCCTGGGACAGCGTCTATGGCTACACCTTC
>TRBV27|.|.|TRBJ2-7
CASSTSTGLPYEQYF
TGTGCCAGCAGTACATCAACAGGCTTGCCCTACGAGCAGTACTTC
>TRBV29-1|.|.|TRBJ2-1
CSVEQGFNSYNEQFF
TGCAGCGTTGAACAGGGTTTTAACTCCTACAATGAGCAGTTCTTC
>TRBV7-2|.|.|TRBJ2-5
CASSWGSETQYF
TGTGCCAGCAGCTGGGGCTCGGAGACCCAGTACTTC